The 8 T cell receptor beta chains listed next were all sequenced from one sample in a study of human T cells and chemical hapten exposure. Time point specified: patch test 2, 6 weeks after DPC sensitization. Indicated treatment: therapeutic diphenylcyclopropenone sensitization with weekly scalp DPC. TCRdb redid the calling of the RACE reads with MiXCR, one entry per CDR3 protein. This sample has approximately 89,000 distinct CDR3 sequences, with about 9.4% found just once. This specimen consisted of whole blood, obtained in connection with sensitization to the hapten diphenylcyclopropenone (DPC). Every receptor here comes from a woman under 40 with alopecia areata. Some clones in this sample may be carry-over from other donors' samples.

In its sample, this clonotype was seen many times. This chain connects TRBV20-1 to TRBJ2-2, with D hard to call. The CDR3 sequence is 12 residues long. Germline CDR1 and CDR2: DFQATT and SNEGSKA (reference sequence). V lost 1 base to trimming and J lost 4 bases, with 4 bases between them. CDR3 region: CSARVSTGELFF. DNA for the CDR3: TGCAGTGCTAGAGTGAGCACCGGGGAGCTGTTTTTT.

This clonotype was counted many times. The J gene is TRBJ2-7, the V gene TRBV20-1, with 8 positions matching TRBD2. CDR3 size: 13 residues. Germline V gives CDR1 DFQATT, CDR2 SNEGSKA (reference sequence). V dropped 3 bases and J dropped 2; count of bases not matched to a gene: 3. This CDR3 is CSASPGRAYEQYF. CDR3 sequence (DNA): TGCAGTGCTAGCCCCGGGAGGGCCTACGAGCAGTACTTC.

This clonotype was detected many times. V is TRBV4-1 and J is TRBJ2-1, with TRBD2 matching 9 bases. CDR1 is MGHRA, CDR2 YSYEKL, per germline. This CDR3 has 17 amino acids. V was pared by 1 base and J by 4 bases, with 8 bases of the junction left unmatched. The CDR3 nucleotides are TGCGCCAGCAGCCAAGGAGCCCGACTAGCGGCATACAATGAGCAGTTCTTC. It is translated as CASSQGARLAAYNEQFF.

This clonotype has a count of ten or more. The rearrangement links TRBV12-3 or TRBV12-4 to TRBJ2-1, with 8 bases lining up with TRBD2. The CDR3 contains 14 residues. The V segment lost 3 bases and the J segment 6 bases; nucleotides outside the gene matches: 4. CDR3 sequence: CASSFLAGGNEQFF. CDR3 in DNA: TGTGCCAGCAGTTTCTTGGCGGGAGGCAATGAGCAGTTCTTC.

A note on this clonotype: One end of the junction varies from germline; a read error may be responsible. This rearrangement joins TRBV10-2 to TRBJ1-2; no clear D. CDR3 length equals 11 residues. The V gene's germline CDR1 is WSHSY and CDR2 SAAADI. CDR3 sequence (DNA): TGCGCCAGCAGTTCAGACTATGGCCACACCTTC. It translates to CASSSDYGHTF.

At least ten counts were recorded for this clonotype. This chain connects TRBV18 to TRBJ2-5, with D unresolved. The CDR3 runs 13 residues. CDR1 KGHSH and CDR2 LQKENI come from the germline V gene. V shed 5 bases and J shed 1 base, with 8 bases lying between them. CDR3 coding DNA: TGTGCCAGCTCAGTTTGGGCCCAAGAGACCCAGTACTTC. It encodes CASSVWAQETQYF. Filled out from reference TRBV18 and TRBJ2-5, the complete variable domain reads NAGVMQNPRHLVRRRGQEARLRCSPMKGHSHVYWYRQLPEEGLKFMVYLQKENIIDESGMPKERFSAEFPKEGPSILRIQQVVRGDSAAYFCASSVWAQETQYFGPGTRLLVL.

This clonotype was observed at least ten times. The chain has TRBV29-1 and TRBJ2-7; 8 positions agree with TRBD1. The CDR3 sequence is 13 residues long. V lost 4 bases, J lost 2 bases, and 4 bases stayed unmatched. From germline, CDR1 is SQVTM and CDR2 ANQGSEA. Here the CDR3 DNA reads TGCAGCGTTGCAAGGACAGGGACCTACGAGCAGTACTTC. Translated, it gives CSVARTGTYEQYF.

The sample holds many counts of this clonotype. The CDR3 is CASSPRTAQETQYF. The CDR3 coding sequence is TGTGCCAGCTCACCTCGGACAGCCCAAGAGACCCAGTACTTC. The V and J genes are TRBV18 and TRBJ2-5, with D tentatively TRBD1 (6 bases). This CDR3 is 14 amino acids long. Trimming removed 3 bases at V and 1 base at J, with 9 bases between. CDR1 KGHSH and CDR2 LQKENI come from the germline V gene.